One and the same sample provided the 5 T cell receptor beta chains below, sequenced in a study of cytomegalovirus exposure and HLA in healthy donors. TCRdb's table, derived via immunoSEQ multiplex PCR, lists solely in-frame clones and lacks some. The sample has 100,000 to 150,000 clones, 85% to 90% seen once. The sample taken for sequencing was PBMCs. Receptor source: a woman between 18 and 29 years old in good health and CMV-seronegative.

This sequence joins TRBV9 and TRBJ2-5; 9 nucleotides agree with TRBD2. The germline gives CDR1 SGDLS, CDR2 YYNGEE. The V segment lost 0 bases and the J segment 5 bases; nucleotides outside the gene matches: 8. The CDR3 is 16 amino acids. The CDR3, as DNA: TGTGCCAGCAGCGTAGGCGCGGGAGGGCCAGGGGAGACCCAGTACTTC. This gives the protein CASSVGAGGPGETQYF.

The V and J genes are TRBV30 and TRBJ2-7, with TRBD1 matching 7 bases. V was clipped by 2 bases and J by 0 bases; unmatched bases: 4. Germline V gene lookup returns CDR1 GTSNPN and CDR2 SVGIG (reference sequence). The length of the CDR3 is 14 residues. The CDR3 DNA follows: TGTGCCTGGAGTACGACAGGGAGCTCCTACGAGCAGTACTTC. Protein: CAWSTTGSSYEQYF.

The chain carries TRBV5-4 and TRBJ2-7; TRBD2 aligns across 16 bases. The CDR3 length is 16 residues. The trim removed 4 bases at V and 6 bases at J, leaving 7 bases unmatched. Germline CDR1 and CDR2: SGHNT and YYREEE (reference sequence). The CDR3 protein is CASSGTSGGAGSEQYV. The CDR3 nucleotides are TGTGCCAGCAGCGGGACTAGCGGGGGGGCCGGTTCCGAGCAGTACGTC.

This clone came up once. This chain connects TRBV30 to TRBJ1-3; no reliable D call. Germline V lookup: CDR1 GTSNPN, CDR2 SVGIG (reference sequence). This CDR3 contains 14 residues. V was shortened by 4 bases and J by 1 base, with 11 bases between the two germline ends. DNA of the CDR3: TGTGCCTGGATATCTCTCCTTTCTGGAAACACCATATATTTT. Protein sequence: CAWISLLSGNTIYF.

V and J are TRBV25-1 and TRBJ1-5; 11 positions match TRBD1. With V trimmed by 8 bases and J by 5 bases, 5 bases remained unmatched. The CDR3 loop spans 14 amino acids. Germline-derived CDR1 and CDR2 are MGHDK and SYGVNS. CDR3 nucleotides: TGTGCCAGCCTCGGACAGGGGGCCGATCAGCCCCAGCATTTT. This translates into CASLGQGADQPQHF.